This TCR beta chain appears in the sequencing data of a study of T cell repertoires in cytomegalovirus infection. There are 14 residues in the CDR3. Trimming stripped 4 bases from V and 0 bases from J, with 10 bases between. Germline CDR1 and CDR2: SGHRS and YFSETQ. Worth noting for this clonotype: The antigen is undetermined.

One entry per CDR3 protein results from TCRdb running MiXCR on the reads. The table lists roughly 730,000 distinct CDR3 sequences, 30% to 40% of them singletons, with roughly 20% in the top ten. The specimen was cultured PBMCs, collected from culture after CMV antigen stimulation. The chain employs TRBV5-1 and TRBJ1-1; D call uncertain. This clonotype originated in a human donor in good health (CMV status not recorded). Some clones in this sample may be carry-over from other donors' samples. The CDR3 loop is CASSPARVNTEAFF. The CDR3 region has the DNA TGCGCCAGCAGCCCCGCCCGGGTGAACACTGAAGCTTTCTTT.